A selection of T cell receptor beta chains follows, all from one sample in a study of metastatic and nonmetastatic thyroid tumors. TCRdb reassembled clones from the PCR reads with MiXCR. There are 20,000 or so clones in the sample; around 14% occur only once, and about 19% lies in the top ten. Specimen: blood. These receptors originate from a female donor with papillary thyroid cancer or a benign thyroid nodule (not recorded which). Some clones in this sample may be carry-over from other donors' samples. CDR3s include the opening cysteine and the closing phenylalanine or tryptophan. The D gene is left open where the match is weak. A row's size may be missing; if present it is once, few, many or a size class.

CDR3,V,size,D
CATRRVLRPGVRKETQYF,TRBV15,NA,NA
CASSPIAVGLYNDQFF,TRBV12-3/TRBV12-4,NA,NA
CASSMNLNEKLFF,TRBV3-1,NA,NA
CASLLVEGEQFF,TRBV6-5,few,NA
CATGEGFGGYTF,TRBV5-1,NA,NA
CASRSGTGRASNQPQHF,TRBV6-2/TRBV6-3,NA,TRBD1
CASSLDRGEAFF,TRBV11-3,many,NA
CASSLGQPDTQYF,TRBV12-3/TRBV12-4,many,TRBD1
CASSSSLRSNEQYF,TRBV6-2/TRBV6-3,NA,NA
CASSSPGSGDSPLHF,TRBV7-6,NA,NA
CASSQALELAGDSDTQYF,TRBV4-2,few,TRBD2
CSASEGTDTQYF,TRBV20-1,many,NA
CASSDWGGADTQYF,TRBV6-1,medium-sized,TRBD2
CASSSKSPPGEQFF,TRBV27,many,NA
CASSFDRVNYGYTF,TRBV5-1,many,TRBD1
CASSRDRGIRDYGYTF,TRBV5-6,many,TRBD1
CSAGQGGTQPQHF,TRBV20-1,many,TRBD1
CASRGGGGSEAFF,TRBV12-3/TRBV12-4,many,NA
CSASYNRDFYEQYF,TRBV20-1,many,NA
CASSYGGLALREQFF,TRBV6-2/TRBV6-3,many,TRBD2
CASSLIAGQFF,TRBV12-3/TRBV12-4,NA,NA
CASEHRDYHQPQHF,TRBV2,many,NA
CASSAARGGNQPQHF,TRBV6-1,medium-sized,NA
CASSLGVSSGNTIYF,TRBV7-8,NA,NA
CASSLNRSGGASTDSQYF,TRBV12-3/TRBV12-4,many,TRBD2
CASRQAGDSGANVLTF,TRBV6-1,many,TRBD2
CASSRLAGVVGEETQYF,TRBV7-8,NA,TRBD2
CASSLVSWVLGEGYNEQFF,TRBV11-2,NA,TRBD2
CASSFLGSTYNSPLHF,TRBV28,NA,NA
CASSQGYEQYF,TRBV16,many,NA
CASSERDVATNEKLFF,TRBV7-8,NA,NA
CASSQGATEAYNEQFF,TRBV4-2,NA,NA
CASSAETGGPGNTIYF,TRBV28,many,TRBD1
CASSERGSYNEQFF,TRBV2,many,TRBD2
CVSSEGAYSPLHF,TRBV2,NA,TRBD1
CASSMLRAGQPQHF,TRBV19,medium-sized,NA
CASSGGMNYGYTF,TRBV9,NA,NA
CASSIGTGQSNQPQHF,TRBV19,many,TRBD1
CASSSLGAGENTEAFF,TRBV28,many,NA
CSARWGAGLSTDTQYF,TRBV20-1,few,NA
CASSLFGTGVRANVLTF,TRBV11-1,NA,TRBD1
CASRVYTGELFF,TRBV6-2/TRBV6-3,few,NA
CASTIGLQPQYF,TRBV28,many,NA
CATSRDSPFAGNPTDTQYF,TRBV15,many,NA
CATSLERWGSNQPQHF,TRBV15,many,NA